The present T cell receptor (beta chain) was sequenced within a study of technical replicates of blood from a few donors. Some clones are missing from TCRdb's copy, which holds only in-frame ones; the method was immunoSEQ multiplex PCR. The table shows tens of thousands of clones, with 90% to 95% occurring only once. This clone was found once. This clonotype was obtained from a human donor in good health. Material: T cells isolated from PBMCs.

In DNA, the CDR3 is TGTGCCAGCAGTGAACCCGGGAACTATGGCTACACCTTC. Amino acid sequence: CASSEPGNYGYTF. This rearrangement joins TRBV25-1 to TRBJ1-2, with no clear D. Germline CDR1 is MGHDK and CDR2 is SYGVNS. Trimming took off 2 bases at V and 2 bases at J, with 6 bases between the two ends. The CDR3 runs 13 residues.